A selection of T cell receptor beta chains follows, all from one sample in a study of blood T cell repertoires in COVID-19. Sequenced by immunoSEQ multiplex PCR; TCRdb stores in-frame clones only, minus some. The sample carries about 170,000 clones, about 82% recorded once. The sequenced sample was peripheral blood. The receptors originated from a woman aged 80 or over with COVID-19, enrolled during active disease. Each CDR3 is given with its conserved first and last residue. D genes are given only for firm matches. Clone size, where shown, is once, few, many, or a class for clones that have expanded.

CDR3aa,CDR3nt,abundance,v_gene,j_gene,d_gene
CASSVGTSGSPGELFF,TGTGCCAGCAGCGTGGGGACTAGCGGGAGTCCCGGGGAGCTGTTTTTT,NA,TRBV9,TRBJ2-2,TRBD2
CASSSRQGIAGELFF,TGTGCCAGCAGCTCGAGACAGGGGATAGCTGGGGAGCTGTTTTTT,NA,TRBV7-8,TRBJ2-2,TRBD1
CASVDRFNQPQHF,TGTGCCAGTGTGGACAGGTTCAATCAGCCCCAGCATTTT,NA,TRBV19,TRBJ1-5,TRBD1
CASSPLVTSGTDTQYF,TGTGCCAGCAGCCCACTCGTGACTAGCGGGACAGATACGCAGTATTTT,NA,TRBV5-8,TRBJ2-3,TRBD2
CASSQPPGTEAFF,TGCGCCAGCAGCCAGCCACCGGGGACTGAAGCTTTCTTT,NA,TRBV4-1,TRBJ1-1,NA
CASSTAQGANPSEQYF,TGTGCCAGTAGTACCGCACAGGGGGCGAACCCGTCCGAGCAGTACTTC,NA,TRBV19,TRBJ2-7,TRBD1
CASRRAVQFF,TGTGCCAGCCGACGAGCGGTGCAGTTCTTC,once,TRBV2,TRBJ2-1,NA
CASNLSGRAYNEQFF,TGTGCCAGCAACCTTAGCGGGAGGGCCTACAATGAGCAGTTCTTC,NA,TRBV6-5,TRBJ2-1,TRBD2
CSVGQSSGNTIYF,TGCAGCGTGGGACAGAGCTCTGGAAACACCATATATTTT,NA,TRBV29-1,TRBJ1-3,TRBD1
CSVVTGPNTEAFF,TGCAGCGTCGTAACAGGGCCGAACACTGAAGCTTTCTTT,NA,TRBV29-1,TRBJ1-1,NA
CATSRDAVAREAFF,TGTGCCACCAGCAGAGATGCGGTTGCGCGGGAAGCTTTCTTT,NA,TRBV15,TRBJ1-1,NA
CASSFSGTGGFWQHNEQFF,TGTGCCAGCAGCTTTTCCGGGACAGGGGGCTTCTGGCAACACAATGAGCAGTTCTTC,NA,TRBV5-4,TRBJ2-1,TRBD1
CASSLRTSGGYNEQFF,TGTGCCAGCAGCTTACGCACTAGCGGGGGCTACAATGAGCAGTTCTTC,NA,TRBV7-2,TRBJ2-1,TRBD2
CASSRNRDEQYF,TGTGCCAGCAGTCGGAACAGGGACGAGCAGTACTTC,NA,TRBV11-2,TRBJ2-7,NA
CASRTGNYEQYF,TGCGCCAGCAGGACCGGGAACTACGAGCAGTACTTC,NA,TRBV5-1,TRBJ2-7,NA
CASSSRGQNDEQYF,TGTGCCAGCAGCTCCAGGGGGCAAAATGACGAGCAGTACTTC,NA,TRBV5-4,TRBJ2-7,TRBD1
CASSPQTGGSYEQYF,TGTGCCAGCAGCCCCCAGACAGGGGGGAGCTACGAGCAGTACTTC,NA,TRBV6-5,TRBJ2-7,TRBD1
CASSRSSGEHTIYF,TGTGCCAGCAGCAGATCCTCAGGGGAACACACCATATATTTT,NA,TRBV7-2,TRBJ1-3,NA
CASSIQGNKQFF,TGCGCCAGCAGCATACAGGGAAATAAGCAGTTCTTC,NA,TRBV5-1,TRBJ2-1,NA
CASSLNSYRGGEKLFF,TGCGCCAGCAGTCTTAACAGCTACAGGGGGGGTGAAAAACTGTTTTTT,NA,TRBV4-1,TRBJ1-4,TRBD1
CASSFGQQETQYF,TGTGCCAGCAGCTTTGGACAGCAAGAGACCCAGTACTTC,NA,TRBV11-3,TRBJ2-5,NA
CASSWTGLEETQYF,TGCGCCAGCAGCTGGACAGGGTTGGAGGAGACCCAGTACTTC,NA,TRBV5-1,TRBJ2-5,TRBD1
CASTKPGGQHEQYF,TGTGCCAGCACTAAACCTGGGGGCCAACACGAGCAGTACTTC,NA,TRBV21-1,TRBJ2-7,NA
CASRTRVANTEAFF,TGCGCCAGCAGGACCAGGGTTGCGAACACTGAAGCTTTCTTT,NA,TRBV5-1,TRBJ1-1,NA
CASSSDSPLGTDTQYF,TGTGCCAGCAGCTCTGACAGTCCCCTCGGGACAGATACGCAGTATTTT,NA,TRBV5-4,TRBJ2-3,NA